This T cell receptor (beta chain) was documented in a study of blood T cell repertoires in COVID-19. About the study: Collection of acute and convalescent COVID-19 samples took place in the United States, Italy and Spain. Sample material is recorded as cDNA or gDNA derived from T cells, B-cell-depleted T cells, or PBMCs.

In the original processing: Cell counts per sample came from amplifying reference gene primers. The data were produced by immunoSEQ multiplex PCR, yet TCRdb's version contains in-frame clones alone and is incomplete. V, J and clone size were drawn from that table, and D and trimming were deduced from the DNA. The data contain 250,000 or so clones, more than 75% of them singletons. Residents of about two dozen US areas, aged roughly 18 to 95 years, made up the participants. This TCR was recovered from a woman aged 45-60 years who had been exposed to COVID-19. Material: PBMCs or T cells enriched from blood (not recorded which).

The CDR3 bases are TGTGCCAGCAGCTTACGACGGGTGGGCACAGATACGCAGTATTTT. As protein: CASSLRRVGTDTQYF. This chain connects TRBV7-9 to TRBJ2-3; D is unresolved. CDR3 size: 15 residues. V dropped 2 bases and J dropped 1 base, with 10 bases sitting between them. Germline values: CDR1 SEHNR, CDR2 FQNEAQ (reference sequence). Together with reference TRBV7-9 and TRBJ2-3, the CDR3 gives the full variable domain: DTGVSQNPRHKITKRGQNVTFRCDPISEHNRLYWYRQTLGQGPEFLTYFQNEAQLEKSRLLSDRFSAERPKGSFSTLEIQRTEQGDSAMYLCASSLRRVGTDTQYFGPGTRLTVL.